This T cell receptor (beta chain) was obtained from a study of blood T cell repertoires in COVID-19. Study context: PBMCs, B-cell-depleted T cells, or T cells were the source of the cDNA or gDNA that made up the material.

The assay was immunoSEQ multiplex PCR, and TCRdb's table has in-frame clones only and misses some. The sample holds 140,000 to 150,000 clones, roughly 90% seen once. Those who participated ranged in age from about 18 to 89 years and resided in about two dozen US areas. Source material: PBMCs or T cells enriched from blood (not recorded which). The TCR was taken from a woman in her 30s with acute COVID-19.

DNA of the CDR3: TGTGCCAGCTCACCCCTGACAGGGTTGACTGAAGCTTTCTTT. Translated: CASSPLTGLTEAFF. The chain is built from TRBV18 and TRBJ1-1, with 7 bases lining up with TRBD1. V was clipped by 3 bases and J by 5 bases; unmatched bases: 6. The CDR3 runs 14 residues. CDR1 and CDR2 (germline): KGHSH, LQKENI.